This T cell receptor beta chain was recorded in a study of T cells in Graves' hyperthyroidism and ophthalmopathy (dated by TCRdb to the late 2010s). About the investigation overall: Peripheral blood samples were taken at the time of initial diagnosis, prior to any treatment. To identify distinguishing TCR V-J signatures, a discovery cohort of around 100 patients was used, comprising some 45 with Graves' ophthalmopathy and around 60 with stable Graves' hyperthyroidism. Whether ophthalmopathy could be predicted prospectively was tested in an independent validation cohort made up of roughly 19 hyperthyroidism patients plus 17 patients who later progressed to ophthalmopathy. The roughly 94 discovery patients were randomly divided into training and test sets at a 7:3 ratio. Thyroid tissue and blood T-cell repertoires from several Graves' hyperthyroidism patients were also compared in the study. After sampling, hyperthyroidism patients received methimazole starting at 30 mg daily, and ophthalmopathy patients received high-dose intravenous methylprednisolone. TCR Vbeta CDR3 sequencing of some 140 peripheral blood samples (around 45 ophthalmopathy, about 75 hyperthyroidism and approximately 17 progressor patients) is reported in the paper. On the study overall, not on this receptor specifically: In validation, the model predicted progression to ophthalmopathy a median of roughly 6.2 months before onset, with approximately 71% sensitivity and roughly 73% specificity. Blood samples also contained most of the expanded thyroid clonotypes (frequency above 0.001), which suggests that blood repertoires may reflect thyroid immune responses. Sample size was not statistically predetermined, and blinding of investigators to group allocation was not performed. In cross-validation, a model built on a 13 V-J signature told ophthalmopathy apart from stable hyperthyroidism with just under 90% sensitivity and 81% to 82% specificity, and in testing the same model reached 80%/75%.

A remark on this clonotype: Its specific antigen is unknown. Per-nucleotide qualities are absent, and no much larger clonotype sits a single base away.

Ophthalmopathy patients had moderately to severely active disease, with a Clinical Activity Score of 3 or more, a NOSPECS grade of 4 or more, and a disease duration of less than 3 months. The study excluded patients with uncontrolled infections, other autoimmune diseases, pregnancy or lactation. Diagnoses relied on clinical symptoms, serum thyroxine and TRAb, thyroid ultrasound and orbital computed tomography. PBMCs were separated from 8 to 10 ml of fresh peripheral blood using Ficoll-Paque density gradient centrifugation. Total RNA was extracted using Trizol reagent, and RNA quality was assessed on an Agilent 2100 Bioanalyzer. V gives up 6 bases and J gives up 8 bases, and the segment between their germline ends measures 19 bases. Reading the germline V gene gives CDR1 MDHEN and CDR2 SYDVKM. The CDR3 numbers 14 residues from cysteine through phenylalanine. Just the 42-base CDR3 DNA is kept, in frame starting at base 1.

TCR beta CDR3 regions were amplified from RNA transcripts. The TCR CDR3 was subjected to a first round of RT-PCR using the HTBI primer set and the Qiagen OneStep RT-PCR kit. Libraries were constructed in a second round of multiplex PCR, after which size selection and purification were performed. Sequencing of the libraries was done on an Illumina HiSeq2000 using paired-end 100 bp reads. The paper's data handling went like this. SOAPnuke was used to process the raw data, removing reads that contained adapters or uncalled bases, had a mean Phred below 15, or lacked an exact match to the constant primer or identifier. High-quality paired reads were merged using COPE v1.2.5, and each unique nucleotide sequence was defined as a clonotype. MiTCR v1.1 was used to align clonotypes to the IMGT TRBV, TRBD and TRBJ reference segments. Analysis was restricted to V-J combinations with a frequency above 0.0001, which covered 99% to 99.2% of repertoires. A TCS score was defined as the ratio between F50 (clonal expansion) and ExV (chaos), using BLOSUM62-based TCRdist between CDR3 peptides within each V-J. Welch's t-statistics and random forest reduced 450 to 600 V-J features to about 12, which were used in a naive Bayes classifier (R e1071). TCRdb ran its own pipeline on the public reads, namely fastp trimming at Q25 and MiXCR clone calling, and kept in-frame beta chains. A single entry per CDR3 protein holds the most common genes and DNA from its merged rows. What appears here as the V and J calls and clone size reflects TCRdb's work, not the paper's. The sample includes approximately 690,000 distinct CDR3 sequences, with less than 25% observed a single time. The ten largest clones take up roughly a third of the sample.

The origin of this receptor is a man between 25 and 39 years old with Graves' ophthalmopathy. In this chain, TRBV28 is recombined with TRBJ1-2, with a tentative D gene TRBD1 over 6 matching bases. Sequenced input: blood. DNA sequence: TGTGCCAGCAGCCCTACTCAGGGGACCAACGGCTACACCTTC. This gives the protein CASSPTQGTNGYTF.